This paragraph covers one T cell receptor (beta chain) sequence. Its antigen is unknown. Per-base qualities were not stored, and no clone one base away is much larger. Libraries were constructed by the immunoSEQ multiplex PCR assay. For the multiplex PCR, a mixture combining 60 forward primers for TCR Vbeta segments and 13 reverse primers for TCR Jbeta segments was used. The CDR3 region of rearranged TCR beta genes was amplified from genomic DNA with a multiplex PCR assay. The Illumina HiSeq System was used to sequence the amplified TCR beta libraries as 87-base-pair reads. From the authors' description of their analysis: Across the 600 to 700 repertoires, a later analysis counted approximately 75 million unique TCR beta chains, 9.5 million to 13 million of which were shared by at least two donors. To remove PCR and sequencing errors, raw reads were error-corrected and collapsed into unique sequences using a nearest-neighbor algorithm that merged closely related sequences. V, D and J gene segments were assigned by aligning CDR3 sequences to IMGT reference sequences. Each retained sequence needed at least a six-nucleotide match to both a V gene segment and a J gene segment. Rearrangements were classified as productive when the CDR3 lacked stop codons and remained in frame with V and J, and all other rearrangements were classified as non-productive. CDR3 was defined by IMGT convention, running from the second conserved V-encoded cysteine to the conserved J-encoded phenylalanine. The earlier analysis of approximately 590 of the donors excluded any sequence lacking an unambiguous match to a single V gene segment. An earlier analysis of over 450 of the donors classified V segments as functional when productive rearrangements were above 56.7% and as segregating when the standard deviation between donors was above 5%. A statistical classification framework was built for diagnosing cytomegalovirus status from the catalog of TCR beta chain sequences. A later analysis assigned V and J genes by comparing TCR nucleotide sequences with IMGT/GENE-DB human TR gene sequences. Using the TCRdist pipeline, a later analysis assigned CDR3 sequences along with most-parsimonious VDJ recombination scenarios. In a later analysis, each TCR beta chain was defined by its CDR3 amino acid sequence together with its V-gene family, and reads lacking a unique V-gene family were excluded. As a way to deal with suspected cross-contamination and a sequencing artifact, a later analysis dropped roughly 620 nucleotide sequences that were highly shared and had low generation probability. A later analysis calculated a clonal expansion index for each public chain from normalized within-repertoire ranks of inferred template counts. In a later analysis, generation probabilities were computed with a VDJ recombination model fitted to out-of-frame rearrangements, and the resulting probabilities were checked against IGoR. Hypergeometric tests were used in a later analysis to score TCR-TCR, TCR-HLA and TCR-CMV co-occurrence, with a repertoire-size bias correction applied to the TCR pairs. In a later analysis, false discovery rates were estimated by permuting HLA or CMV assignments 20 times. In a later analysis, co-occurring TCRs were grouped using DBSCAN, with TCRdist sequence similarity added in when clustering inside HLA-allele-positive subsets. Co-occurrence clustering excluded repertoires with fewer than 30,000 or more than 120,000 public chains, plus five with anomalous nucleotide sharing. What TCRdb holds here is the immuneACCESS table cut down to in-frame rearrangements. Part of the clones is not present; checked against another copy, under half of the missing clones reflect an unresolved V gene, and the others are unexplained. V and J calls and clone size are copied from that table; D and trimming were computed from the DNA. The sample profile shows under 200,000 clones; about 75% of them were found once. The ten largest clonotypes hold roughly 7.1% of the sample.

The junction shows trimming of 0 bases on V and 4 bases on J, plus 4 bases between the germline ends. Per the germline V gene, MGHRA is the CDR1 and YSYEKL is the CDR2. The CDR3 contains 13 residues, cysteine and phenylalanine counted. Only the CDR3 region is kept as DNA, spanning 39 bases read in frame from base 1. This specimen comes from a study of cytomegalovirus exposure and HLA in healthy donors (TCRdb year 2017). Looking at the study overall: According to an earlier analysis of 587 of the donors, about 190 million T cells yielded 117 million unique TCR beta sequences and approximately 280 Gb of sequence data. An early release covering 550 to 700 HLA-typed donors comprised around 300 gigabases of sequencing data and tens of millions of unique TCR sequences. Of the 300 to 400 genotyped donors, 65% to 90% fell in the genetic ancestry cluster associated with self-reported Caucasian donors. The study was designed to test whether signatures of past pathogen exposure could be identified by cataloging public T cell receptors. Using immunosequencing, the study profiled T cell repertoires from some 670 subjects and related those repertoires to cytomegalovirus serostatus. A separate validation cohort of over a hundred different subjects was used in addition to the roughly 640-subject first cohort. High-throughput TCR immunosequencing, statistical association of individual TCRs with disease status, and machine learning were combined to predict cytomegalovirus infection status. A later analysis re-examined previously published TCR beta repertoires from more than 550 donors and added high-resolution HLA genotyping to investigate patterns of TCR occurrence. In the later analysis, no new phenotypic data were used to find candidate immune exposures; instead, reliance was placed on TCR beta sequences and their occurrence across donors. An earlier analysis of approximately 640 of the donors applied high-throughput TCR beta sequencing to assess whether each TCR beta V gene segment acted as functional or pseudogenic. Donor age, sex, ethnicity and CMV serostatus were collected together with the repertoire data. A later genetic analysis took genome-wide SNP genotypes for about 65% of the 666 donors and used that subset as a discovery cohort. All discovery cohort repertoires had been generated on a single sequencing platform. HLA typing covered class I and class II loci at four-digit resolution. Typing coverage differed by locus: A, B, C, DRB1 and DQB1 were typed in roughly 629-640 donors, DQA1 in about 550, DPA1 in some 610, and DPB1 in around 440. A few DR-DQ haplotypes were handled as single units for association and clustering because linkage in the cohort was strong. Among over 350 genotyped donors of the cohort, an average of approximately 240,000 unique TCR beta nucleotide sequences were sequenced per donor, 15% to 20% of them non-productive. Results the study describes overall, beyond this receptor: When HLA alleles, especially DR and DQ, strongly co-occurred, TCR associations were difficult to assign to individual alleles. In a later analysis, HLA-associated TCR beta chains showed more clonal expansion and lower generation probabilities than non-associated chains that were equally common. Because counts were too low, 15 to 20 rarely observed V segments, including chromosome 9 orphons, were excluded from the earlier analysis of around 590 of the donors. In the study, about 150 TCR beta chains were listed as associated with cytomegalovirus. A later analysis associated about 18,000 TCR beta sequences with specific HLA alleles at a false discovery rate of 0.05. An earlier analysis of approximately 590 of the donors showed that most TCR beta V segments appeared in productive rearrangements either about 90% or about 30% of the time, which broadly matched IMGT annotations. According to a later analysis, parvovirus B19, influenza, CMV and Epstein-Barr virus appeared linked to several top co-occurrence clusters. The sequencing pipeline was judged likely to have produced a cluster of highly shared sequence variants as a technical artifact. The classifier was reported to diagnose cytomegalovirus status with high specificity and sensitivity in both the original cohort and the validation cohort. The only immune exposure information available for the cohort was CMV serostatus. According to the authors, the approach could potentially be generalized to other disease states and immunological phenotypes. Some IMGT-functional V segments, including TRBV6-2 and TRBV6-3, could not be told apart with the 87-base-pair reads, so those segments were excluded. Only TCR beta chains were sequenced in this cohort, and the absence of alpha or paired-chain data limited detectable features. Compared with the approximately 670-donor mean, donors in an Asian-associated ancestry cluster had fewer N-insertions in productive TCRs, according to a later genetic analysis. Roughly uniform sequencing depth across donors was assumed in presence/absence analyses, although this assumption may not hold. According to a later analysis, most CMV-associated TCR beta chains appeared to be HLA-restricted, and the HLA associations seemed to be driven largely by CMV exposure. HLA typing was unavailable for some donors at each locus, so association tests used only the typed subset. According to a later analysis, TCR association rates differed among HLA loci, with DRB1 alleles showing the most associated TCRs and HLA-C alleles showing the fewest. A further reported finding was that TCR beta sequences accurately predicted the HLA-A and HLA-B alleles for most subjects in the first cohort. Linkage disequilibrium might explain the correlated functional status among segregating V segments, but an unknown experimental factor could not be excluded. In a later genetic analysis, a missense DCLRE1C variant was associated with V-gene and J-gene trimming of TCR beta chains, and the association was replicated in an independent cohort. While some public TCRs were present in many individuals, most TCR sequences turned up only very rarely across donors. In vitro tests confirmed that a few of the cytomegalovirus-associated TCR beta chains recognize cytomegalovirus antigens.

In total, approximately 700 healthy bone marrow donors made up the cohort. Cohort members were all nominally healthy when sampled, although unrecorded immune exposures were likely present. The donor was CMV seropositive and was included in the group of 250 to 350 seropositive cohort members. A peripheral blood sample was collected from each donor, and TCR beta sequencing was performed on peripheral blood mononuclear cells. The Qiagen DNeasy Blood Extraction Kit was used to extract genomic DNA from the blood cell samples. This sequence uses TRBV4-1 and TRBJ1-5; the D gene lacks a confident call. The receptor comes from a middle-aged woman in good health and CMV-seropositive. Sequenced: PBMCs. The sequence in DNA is TGCGCCAGCAGCCAAGACAGTAATCAGCCCCAGCATTTT. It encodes CASSQDSNQPQHF.